This is a list of T cell receptor beta chains from one sample in a study of Graves' ophthalmopathy and Graves' hyperthyroidism. From the multiplex PCR reads, TCRdb called clonotypes with MiXCR, one entry per CDR3 protein. The sample records around 1.1 million distinct CDR3 sequences, roughly 35% being singletons. Sequences were obtained from peripheral blood or thyroid tissue (not recorded which). Every receptor here comes from an adult man with Graves' hyperthyroidism. CDR3s include the opening cysteine and the closing phenylalanine or tryptophan. Each record gives: D gene, J gene, V gene, clone size, CDR3 protein, CDR3 DNA. D genes are given only for firm matches. Size is omitted from some rows. Given values are once, few, many or a class for expanded clones.

>TRBD1|TRBJ2-7|TRBV20-1|once
CSASGWGQGAEQYF
TGCAGTGCTAGTGGGTGGGGACAGGGGGCCGAGCAGTACTTC
>-|TRBJ2-7|TRBV20-1|-
CSARWGGREQYF
TGCAGTGCTAGATGGGGGGGGCGCGAGCAGTACTTC
>TRBD2|TRBJ2-2|TRBV3-1|few
CASSQLAGGVGELFF
TGTGCCAGCAGCCAACTAGCGGGAGGGGTTGGGGAGCTGTTTTTT
>TRBD1|TRBJ1-5|TRBV7-2|few
CASSGQGANQPQHF
TGTGCCAGCAGTGGACAGGGGGCAAATCAGCCCCAGCATTTT
>TRBD2|TRBJ2-7|TRBV11-2|few
CASSLSASGVYEQYF
TGTGCCAGCAGCTTGAGCGCTAGCGGGGTATACGAGCAGTACTTC
>-|TRBJ1-1|TRBV7-9|-
CASSPVARGSTEAFF
TGCGCCAGCAGCCCAGTTGCCCGGGGCAGCACTGAAGCTTTCTTT
>TRBD1|TRBJ1-2|TRBV13|-
CASSGGTGVDVKSYGYTF
TGTGCCAGCAGCGGCGGGACAGGGGTCGATGTGAAATCTTATGGCTACACCTTC
>TRBD2|TRBJ2-7|TRBV10-2|-
CASSLSSGATYEQYF
TGTGCCAGCAGTTTATCTAGCGGGGCCACCTACGAGCAGTACTTC
>-|TRBJ1-6|TRBV28|few
CASKRLNSPLHF
TGTGCCAGCAAACGTCTAAATTCACCCCTCCACTTT
>-|TRBJ1-5|TRBV20-1|many
CSGGGPNQPQHF
TGCAGTGGAGGCGGGCCCAATCAGCCCCAGCATTTT
>-|TRBJ1-2|TRBV10-3|many
CAISESRVGDGYTF
TGTGCCATCAGTGAGTCTAGGGTAGGTGATGGCTACACCTTC
>-|TRBJ2-5|TRBV7-8|few
CASRQGLQETQYF
TGTGCCAGCAGACAGGGCCTCCAAGAGACCCAGTACTTC
>-|TRBJ1-3|TRBV2|-
CASSPTGISGNTIYF
TGTGCCAGCAGTCCTACGGGTATCAGTGGAAACACCATATATTTT
>TRBD1|TRBJ1-1|TRBV10-1|-
CARQGARTEAFF
TGCGCTCGACAGGGGGCGCGTACTGAAGCTTTCTTT
>-|TRBJ2-6|TRBV7-8|-
CAGSLGARGPSGANVLTF
TGTGCCGGCAGCTTAGGGGCCCGAGGACCCTCTGGGGCCAACGTCCTGACTTTC
>-|TRBJ2-5|TRBV27|-
CASGVLGIGRETQYF
TGTGCCAGCGGGGTCCTTGGTATCGGACGGGAGACCCAGTACTTC
>-|TRBJ2-6|TRBV10-3|many
CAIGKNSGANVLTF
TGTGCCATCGGTAAAAACTCTGGGGCCAACGTCCTGACTTTC